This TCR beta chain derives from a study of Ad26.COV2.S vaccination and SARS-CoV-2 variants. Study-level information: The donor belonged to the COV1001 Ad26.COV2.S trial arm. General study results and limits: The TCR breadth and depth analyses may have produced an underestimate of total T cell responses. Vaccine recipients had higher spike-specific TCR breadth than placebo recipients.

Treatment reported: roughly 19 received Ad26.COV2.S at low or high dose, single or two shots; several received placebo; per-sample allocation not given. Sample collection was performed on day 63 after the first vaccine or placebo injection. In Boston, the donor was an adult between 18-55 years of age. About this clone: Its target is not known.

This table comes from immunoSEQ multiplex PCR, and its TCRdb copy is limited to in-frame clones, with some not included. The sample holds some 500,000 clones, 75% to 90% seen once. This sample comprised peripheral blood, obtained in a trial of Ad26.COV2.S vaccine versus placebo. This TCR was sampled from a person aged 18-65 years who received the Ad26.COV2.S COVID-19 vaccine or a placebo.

The DNA of the CDR3 is TGTGCCAGCAGTAACAGGGCTTATGGCTACACCTTC. It codes for CASSNRAYGYTF. The V call is TRBV6-5, the J call TRBJ1-2; D is perhaps TRBD1 (6 bases). Trimming pared 5 bases from V and 5 bases from J, leaving 9 bases between. The CDR3 consists of 12 residues. Looked up from germline, CDR1 is MNHEY and CDR2 is SVGAGI.